This TCR beta chain appears in the sequencing data of a study of shared clonotypes between healthy human individuals. In the study overall: CD4 naive and memory got three plates each, CD8 naive two, CD8 memory one.

Assay: immunoSEQ multiplex PCR; the TCRdb copy retains only in-frame clones and omits some. There are roughly 2.6 million clones in the sample; roughly nine tenths occur only once, and roughly 0.13% lies in the top ten. CDR1 is SSHAT and CDR2 is FNYEAQ in the germline V gene (reference sequence). CDR3 length equals 14 residues. Concerning this clone itself: The junction shows a germline mismatch at one end, possibly a read error.

The sequence was obtained from a man younger than 30 in good health. Sequencing used naive CD4+ T cells sorted from blood. Subset denoted: CD45RA+ positively selected. V gene TRBV7-7 combines with J gene TRBJ1-3; D is possibly TRBD1 (5 bases). The DNA of the CDR3 is TGTGCTAGCAGCTCGGGTGGGGCGGGAAACACCATATATTTT. As protein: CASSSGGAGNTIYF.